Below, one T cell receptor beta chain is given with its context. Generated by immunoSEQ multiplex PCR, the TCRdb table keeps only in-frame clones and is missing some. The sample holds approximately 170,000 clones, about four fifths seen once. The data were taken from a study of blood T cell repertoires in COVID-19. Across the study: COVID-19 samples collected from the United States, Italy and Spain covered acute and convalescent phases. Nucleic acid was either cDNA or gDNA, and it came from T cells, B-cell-depleted T cells, or PBMCs.

Germline V gene lookup returns CDR1 KGHSH and CDR2 LQKENI. The V end was cut by 1 base, the J end by 0 bases, with 18 bases between. The CDR3 extends over 19 amino acids. Cohorts were assigned according to the clinical history that participants reported. In Cohort 3, a recovered donor had either two negative PCRs, clearance, or symptom resolution. This chain links TRBV18 with TRBJ2-2; tentatively, D is TRBD2 (6 bases). The sample was PBMCs or T cells enriched from blood (not recorded which). This clonotype was obtained from a man aged 50 or older who had recovered from COVID-19. The CDR3 here is CASSPRITGDFANTGELFF. The CDR3 DNA is TGTGCCAGCTCACCACGCATAACGGGGGACTTCGCGAACACCGGGGAGCTGTTTTTT.